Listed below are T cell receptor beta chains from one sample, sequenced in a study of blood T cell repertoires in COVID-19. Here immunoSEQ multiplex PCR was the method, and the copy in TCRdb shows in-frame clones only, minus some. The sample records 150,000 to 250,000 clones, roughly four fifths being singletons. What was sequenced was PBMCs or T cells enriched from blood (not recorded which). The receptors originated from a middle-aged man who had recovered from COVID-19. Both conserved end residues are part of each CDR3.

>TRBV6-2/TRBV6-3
CASSQDLRGGHNEQFF
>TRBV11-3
CASSLKRGGGTDTQYF
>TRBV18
CASSQGQGLNTIYF
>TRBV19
CASSMRTGVANQPQHF
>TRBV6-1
CASSETTGLTYNEQFF
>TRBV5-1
CASSDTGGINEQFF
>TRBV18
CASSPRAGLGNQPQHF
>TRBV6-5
CASTRGISYNEQFF
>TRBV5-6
CASSLLLAGGPQNTQYF
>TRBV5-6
CASSPRDSLREQYF
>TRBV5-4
CASSSTGGYTF
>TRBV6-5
CASHTDSRYEQYF